This entry concerns a single T cell receptor (beta chain). The antigen this receptor binds is unknown. No much larger clonotype is one base removed from it; base qualities were not supplied. Peripheral blood CD8+ and CD4+ T cells from healthy donors, Susac syndrome patients and multiple sclerosis patients were profiled by high-throughput TCR beta sequencing. The Susac syndrome patients fulfilled recently defined diagnostic criteria for either definite or probable disease. Bulk CD8+ and CD4+ T cells were purified magnetically by negative isolation, whereas CD8+ TEMRA cells were enriched by FACS. Blood was drawn into EDTA tubes, processed within 24 hours, and PBMCs were isolated by density gradient centrifugation. PBMCs intended for TCR sequencing were cryopreserved in liquid nitrogen and were subsequently thawed in a 37 degrees C water bath. A purity of at least 90% was achieved for sorted or isolated CD4+, CD8+ and CD8+ TEMRA cells.

The data originate from a study of CD8 T cells in Susac syndrome (dated by TCRdb to between 2019 and 2020). Broadly, across the study: Among the sequenced Susac syndrome patients, five or six had clinically active disease and 8 or 9 were in clinical remission. At blood withdrawal, Susac syndrome patients were either therapy-naive, taking corticosteroids (in some cases with IVIg as well), or taking IVIg alone. Whether CD8+ T cell activation and differentiation in Susac syndrome was antigen driven was tested using repertoire sequencing. CD8+ T cell repertoire clonality was compared between about 12 healthy donors, roughly 14 Susac syndrome patients and 15 multiple sclerosis patients. The paper's findings and limits, for the study overall: The number of individuals in the TCR sequencing and HLA analysis was recognized as being relatively small. CD8+ repertoires in Susac syndrome showed clonal expansion, which was highest in CD8+ TEMRA cells and was greater in clinically active patients than in remitting patients. Looking at Susac-specific public clones, the researchers identified fewer than 20 in the total CD8+ repertoire and roughly 5 in the CD8+ TEMRA repertoire.

RNA was extracted with the RNeasy kit and roughly 0.45 to 1 ug was reverse transcribed using random hexamers. The immunoSEQ multiplex PCR assay, which covers 54 Vbeta and 13 Jbeta segments, was used to amplify TCR beta CDR3 regions. PCR amplification bias was corrected using a synthetic template baseline for primer optimization and computational correction. Processing in the source paper ran as follows. Only productive sequences were kept, with reads annotated to V, D and J genes according to IMGT and analyzed in immunoSEQ Analyzer. To calculate clonality, Shannon entropy was normalized by log2 of the number of productive unique sequences and then subtracted from one. For each patient and control, public and private clones were evaluated within the 100 most prevalent clones. Susac-specific clones were defined as absent from healthy and MS cohorts, some 1,000 published viral clones and other ImmuneACCESS disease sequences. The public reads were reprocessed in TCRdb via fastp at Q25 and MiXCR, keeping in-frame beta chains. Merged by CDR3 protein, the rows form single entries marked with the most common genes and DNA. TCRdb, not the original authors, processed these V and J calls. This sample gives 80,000 to 95,000 distinct CDR3 sequences in total; approximately 95% of them show up just once. In total, the top ten clones hold less than 0.95% of the sample.

Including the terminal cysteine and phenylalanine, the CDR3 comprises 15 residues. Kept here is only the CDR3 DNA, which spans 45 bases and is read in frame from base 1. As encoded in the germline V gene (reference sequence), CDR1 is MNHEY while CDR2 is SMNVEV. V is clipped by 4 bases and J by 0 bases, and the sequence between their germline boundaries is 13 bases long. The sequence was obtained from a human donor with Susac syndrome. The chain uses TRBV27 and TRBJ2-7; the D region possibly corresponds to TRBD2 (5 bases align). Sequencing was done on a sample of CD8+ T cells from PBMCs. The nucleotides are TGTGCCAGCAGTTGGGCAGGAGGATACTCCTACGAGCAGTACTTC. It specifies CASSWAGGYSYEQYF.